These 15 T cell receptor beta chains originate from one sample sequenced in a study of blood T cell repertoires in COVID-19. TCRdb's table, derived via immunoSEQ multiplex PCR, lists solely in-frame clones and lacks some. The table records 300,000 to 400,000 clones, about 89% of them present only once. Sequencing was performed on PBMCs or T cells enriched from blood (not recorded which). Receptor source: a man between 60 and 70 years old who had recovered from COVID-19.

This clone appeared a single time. The CDR3 DNA reads TGTGCCAGCAGCTTGATTAGTTGGCGGGGGATCAATGAGCAGTTCTTC. It translates to CASSLISWRGINEQFF. The chain has TRBV7-6 and TRBJ2-1; TRBD2 matches at 7 bases. CDR3 size: 16 residues. Germline V gene sequence: CDR1 SGHVS, CDR2 FNYEAQ. J lost 6 bases, V lost 3 bases, and 11 bases had no gene match.

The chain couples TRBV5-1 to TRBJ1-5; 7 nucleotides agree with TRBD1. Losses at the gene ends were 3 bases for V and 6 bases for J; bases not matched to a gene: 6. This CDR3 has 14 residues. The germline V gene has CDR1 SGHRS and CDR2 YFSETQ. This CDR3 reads CASSSGQDGQPQHF. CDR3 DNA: TGCGCCAGCAGCTCAGGACAGGACGGTCAGCCCCAGCATTTT. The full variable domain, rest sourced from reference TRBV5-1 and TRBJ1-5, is KAGVTQTPRYLIKTRGQQVTLSCSPISGHRSVSWYQQTPGQGLQFLFEYFSETQRNKGNFPGRFSGRQFSNSRSEMNVSTLELGDSALYLCASSSGQDGQPQHFGDGTRLSIL.

The CDR3 coding sequence is TGTGCCAGCAGTTACTGGTACGGTCAGCCCCAGCATTTT. This gives the protein CASSYWYGQPQHF. The chain is built from TRBV6-5 and TRBJ1-5; no clear D. CDR3 size: 13 residues. Trimming took off 1 base at V and 6 bases at J, with 7 bases between the two ends. Germline assignment: CDR1 MNHEY and CDR2 SVGAGI.

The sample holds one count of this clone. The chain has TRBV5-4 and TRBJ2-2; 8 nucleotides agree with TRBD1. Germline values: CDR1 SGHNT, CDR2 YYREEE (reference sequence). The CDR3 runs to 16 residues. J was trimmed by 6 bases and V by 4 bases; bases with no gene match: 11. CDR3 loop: CASSRWTGLSAGELFF. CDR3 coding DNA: TGTGCCAGCAGCCGCTGGACAGGGTTGTCGGCCGGGGAGCTGTTTTTT.

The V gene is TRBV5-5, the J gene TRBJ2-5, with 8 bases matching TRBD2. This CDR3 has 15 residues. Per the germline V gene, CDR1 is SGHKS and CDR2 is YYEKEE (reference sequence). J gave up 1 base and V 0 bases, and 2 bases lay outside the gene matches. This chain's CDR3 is CASSLGLAGQETQYF. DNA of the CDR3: TGTGCCAGCAGCTTGGGGCTAGCGGGCCAAGAGACCCAGTACTTC.

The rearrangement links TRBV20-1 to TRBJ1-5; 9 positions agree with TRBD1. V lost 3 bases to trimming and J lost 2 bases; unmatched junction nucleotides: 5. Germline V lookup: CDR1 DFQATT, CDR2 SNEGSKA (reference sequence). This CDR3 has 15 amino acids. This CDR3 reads CSASRQGEGNQPQHF. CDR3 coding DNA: TGCAGTGCTAGTCGACAGGGGGAGGGCAATCAGCCCCAGCATTTT.

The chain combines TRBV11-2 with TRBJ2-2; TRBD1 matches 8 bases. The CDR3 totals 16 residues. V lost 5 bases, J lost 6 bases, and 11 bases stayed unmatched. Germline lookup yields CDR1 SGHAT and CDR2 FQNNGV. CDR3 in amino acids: CASSLGQGNFPGELFF. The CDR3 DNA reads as TGTGCCAGCAGCCTCGGACAGGGAAATTTCCCCGGGGAGCTGTTTTTT. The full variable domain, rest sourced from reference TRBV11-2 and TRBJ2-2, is EAGVAQSPRYKIIEKRQSVAFWCNPISGHATLYWYQQILGQGPKLLIQFQNNGVVDDSQLPKDRFSAERLKGVDSTLKIQPAKLEDSAVYLCASSLGQGNFPGELFFGEGSRLTVL.

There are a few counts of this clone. The CDR3 loop reads CAWRGAAGGRTGELFF. As DNA, the CDR3 is TGTGCCTGGAGGGGGGCGGCGGGAGGTCGCACCGGGGAGCTGTTTTTT. The chain has TRBV30 and TRBJ2-2; 8 bases are shared with TRBD2. Per germline, CDR1 GTSNPN and CDR2 SVGIG (reference sequence). There are 16 residues in the CDR3. Trimming cost V 3 bases and J 4 bases; bases outside gene matches: 10.

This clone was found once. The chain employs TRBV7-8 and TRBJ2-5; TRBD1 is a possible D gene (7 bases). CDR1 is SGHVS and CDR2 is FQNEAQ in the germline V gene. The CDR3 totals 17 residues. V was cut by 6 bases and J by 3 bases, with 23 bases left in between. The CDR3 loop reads CASSLLLQGRFEETQYF. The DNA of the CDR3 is TGTGCCAGCAGTTTACTTCTACAGGGGAGGTTTGAAGAGACCCAGTACTTC.

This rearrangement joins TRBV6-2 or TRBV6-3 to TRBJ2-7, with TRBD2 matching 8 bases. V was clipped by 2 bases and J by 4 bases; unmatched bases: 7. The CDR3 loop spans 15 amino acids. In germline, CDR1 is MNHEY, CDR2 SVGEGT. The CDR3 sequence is CASSYLSSGSYEQYF. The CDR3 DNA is TGTGCCAGCAGTTACCTCTCAAGCGGGAGTTACGAGCAGTACTTC.

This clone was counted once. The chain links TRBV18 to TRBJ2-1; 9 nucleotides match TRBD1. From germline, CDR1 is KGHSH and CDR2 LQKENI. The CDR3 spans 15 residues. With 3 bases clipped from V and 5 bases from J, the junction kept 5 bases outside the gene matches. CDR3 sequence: CASSPGQGYDNEQFF. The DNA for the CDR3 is TGTGCCAGCTCACCGGGACAGGGTTACGACAATGAGCAGTTCTTC.

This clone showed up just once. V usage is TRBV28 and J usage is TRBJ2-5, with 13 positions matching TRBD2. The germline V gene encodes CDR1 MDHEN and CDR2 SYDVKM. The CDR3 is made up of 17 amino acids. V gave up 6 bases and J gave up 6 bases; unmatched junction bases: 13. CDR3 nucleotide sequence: TGTGCCAGCAGCAAACGGACTAGCGGGAGTAAATTAAAGACCCAGTACTTC. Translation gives CASSKRTSGSKLKTQYF.

CDR3 DNA sequence: TGTGCCAGCGGGTGGCAGGGGTCAGAGACCCAGTACTTC. Translated: CASGWQGSETQYF. The V gene is TRBV7-9, the J gene TRBJ2-5; D is perhaps TRBD1 (6 bases). Trimming left V 8 bases short and J 4 bases short, with 14 bases between. Germline V gives CDR1 SEHNR, CDR2 FQNEAQ (reference sequence). The CDR3 spans 13 residues.

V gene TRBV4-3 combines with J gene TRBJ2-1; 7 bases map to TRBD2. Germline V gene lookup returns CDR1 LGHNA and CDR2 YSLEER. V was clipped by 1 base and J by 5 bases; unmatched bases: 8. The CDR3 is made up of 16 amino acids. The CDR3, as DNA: TGCGCCAGCAGCCAAGGAATAGGACTAGGCCACAATGAGCAGTTCTTC. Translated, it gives CASSQGIGLGHNEQFF.

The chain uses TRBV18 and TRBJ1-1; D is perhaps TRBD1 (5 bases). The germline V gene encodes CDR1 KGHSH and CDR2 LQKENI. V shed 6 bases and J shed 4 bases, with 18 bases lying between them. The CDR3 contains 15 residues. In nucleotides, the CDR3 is TGTGCCAGCTCCCGTGGGACTAGGGAGGGCACTGAAGCTTTCTTT. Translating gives CASSRGTREGTEAFF.